This T cell receptor beta chain was recovered during a study of early T cells in non-severe SARS-CoV-2 infection. Study context: Sequenced material consisted of bulk RNA (from unsorted whole blood), and chains were unpaired.

Tagging with unique molecular identifiers was applied to individual cDNA molecules. TCRdb analysed the 5' RACE reads with MiXCR anew, one entry per CDR3 protein. The table includes 80,000 or so distinct CDR3 sequences, 5.5% to 7.5% detected once. The table lists this clonotype with many counts. CDR1 ENHRY and CDR2 SYGVKD come from the germline V gene. The V end was cut by 5 bases, the J end by 6 bases, with 11 bases between. The CDR3 consists of 12 residues. The source of this sequence is an adult who was a healthcare worker with PCR-confirmed SARS-CoV-2 infection or an uninfected control (not recorded which). The chain employs TRBV10-3 and TRBJ2-7; perhaps TRBD2 as D (5 bases). Sequencing input: whole blood. CDR3: CAISSGGPEQYF. CDR3 in DNA: TGTGCCATCAGTTCTGGCGGGCCCGAGCAGTACTTC.